One and the same sample provided the 28 T cell receptor beta chains below, sequenced in a study of blood T cell repertoires in COVID-19 (TCRdb year 2020). The receptor library was made with the immunoSEQ multiplex PCR assay. Sourced from immuneACCESS, this table was stored by TCRdb with only in-frame sequences that have V and J called. A share of the clones is absent; for the studies checked, an unresolved V gene accounts for under half, and the remainder has no known explanation. The sample table holds about 190,000 clones, of which about 88% were seen once. The top ten hold approximately 25% of the sample. The sequenced material came from PBMCs or T cells enriched from blood (not recorded which). Receptor source: a woman aged 40 to 50 in a cohort exposed to, infected with or recovered from COVID-19 (not recorded which).

The rearrangement links TRBV30 to TRBJ1-4; 7 bases map to TRBD1. Germline V gives CDR1 GTSNPN, CDR2 SVGIG (reference sequence). With 0 bases clipped from V and 7 bases from J, the junction kept 8 bases outside the gene matches. The CDR3 consists of 15 residues. CDR3 in DNA: TGTGCCTGGAGTGTTGTAGGGGGCCGGGGTGAAAAACTGTTTTTT. Protein: CAWSVVGGRGEKLFF.

The rearrangement uses TRBV11-2 and TRBJ2-7; 8 bases are shared with TRBD2. The length of the CDR3 is 14 residues. CDR1 is SGHAT and CDR2 is FQNNGV in the germline V gene. The V segment lost 3 bases and the J segment 4 bases; nucleotides outside the gene matches: 5. CDR3 DNA: TGTGCCAGCAGCTTGTCGGGGGGGAGTTACGAGCAGTACTTC. It is translated as CASSLSGGSYEQYF.

CDR3 loop: CSVDWTGETQYF. The CDR3 nucleotides are TGCAGCGTTGACTGGACAGGGGAGACCCAGTACTTC. The V and J genes are TRBV29-1 and TRBJ2-5; TRBD1 matches at 8 bases. V lost 3 bases and J lost 5; bases outside the gene matches: 2. Germline CDR1 and CDR2: SQVTM and ANQGSEA. The CDR3 loop spans 12 amino acids.

The V call is TRBV6-5, the J call TRBJ2-3; D is uncertain. The CDR3 is 13 residues long. Germline V lookup: CDR1 MNHEY, CDR2 SVGAGI. V was cut by 6 bases and J by 2 bases, with 9 bases left in between. CDR3 in amino acids: CASSHRDTDTQYF. DNA of the CDR3: TGTGCCAGCAGCCACAGAGACACAGATACGCAGTATTTT.

The V and J genes are TRBV4-1 and TRBJ1-1; TRBD1 agrees at 7 bases. CDR3 size: 15 residues. Unmatched junction bases numbered 10, after V lost 4 bases and J lost 5 bases. The germline V gene has CDR1 MGHRA and CDR2 YSYEKL. The CDR3 DNA follows: TGCGCCAGCAGCCGGGGTCAGGGGGTATCAACTGAAGCTTTCTTT. Its translation: CASSRGQGVSTEAFF.

The chain carries TRBV27 and TRBJ1-2; 9 bases line up with TRBD1. V dropped 6 bases and J dropped 6; count of bases not matched to a gene: 8. The CDR3 is 14 amino acids. The germline gives CDR1 MNHEY, CDR2 SMNVEV (reference sequence). The CDR3 reads CASSPNRGLHGYTF. The CDR3 DNA sequence: TGTGCCAGCAGCCCTAACAGGGGGCTCCATGGCTACACCTTC.

The chain links TRBV5-4 to TRBJ1-1; D unclear. V was cut by 1 base and J by 4 bases, with 11 bases left in between. This CDR3 comprises 14 residues. The germline V gene has CDR1 SGHNT and CDR2 YYREEE (reference sequence). CDR3 amino acids: CASSLTVRFTEAFF. DNA of the CDR3: TGTGCCAGCAGCTTGACAGTAAGGTTCACTGAAGCTTTCTTT.

The chain joins TRBV29-1 to TRBJ2-1, with D tentatively TRBD2 (6 bases). Germline lookup yields CDR1 SQVTM and CDR2 ANQGSEA. The CDR3 runs 16 residues. V lost 4 bases to trimming and J lost 0 bases, with 16 bases between them. CDR3 coding DNA: TGCAGCGTTGGGGGCGGGGCGGGTGTCTCCTACAATGAGCAGTTCTTC. Its translation: CSVGGGAGVSYNEQFF.

The chain combines TRBV9 with TRBJ1-3; 8 positions agree with TRBD1. Germline-derived CDR1 and CDR2 are SGDLS and YYNGEE. The CDR3 has 15 residues. V lost 2 bases to trimming and J lost 3 bases; unmatched junction nucleotides: 4. CDR3 protein: CASSVQGANGNTIYF. CDR3 coding DNA: TGTGCCAGCAGCGTTCAGGGGGCCAATGGAAACACCATATATTTT.

The J gene is TRBJ1-1, the V gene TRBV10-2; D possibly corresponds to TRBD1 (6 bases). V lost 4 bases and J lost 4, with 7 bases in between. The CDR3 is 12 amino acids. Germline V gene sequence: CDR1 WSHSY, CDR2 SAAADI. The CDR3, as DNA: TGCGCCAGCAGTGTAGGGGGCACTGAAGCTTTCTTT. Residues: CASSVGGTEAFF.

This chain links TRBV18 with TRBJ1-1, with no clear D. The V end lost 6 bases, the J end lost 0 bases, and 11 bases lay between the germline ends. Germline V gene sequence: CDR1 KGHSH, CDR2 LQKENI. The CDR3 loop spans 14 amino acids. CDR3 loop: CASSRVILNTEAFF. As DNA, the CDR3 is TGTGCCAGCTCCCGGGTCATCTTGAACACTGAAGCTTTCTTT.

The chain carries TRBV2 and TRBJ2-2; D remains unclear. The germline CDR1 and CDR2 sequences are SNHLY and FYNNEI. The CDR3 is 15 residues long. V lost 8 bases to trimming and J lost 2 bases, with 15 bases between them. The CDR3 loop is CASRPRGRNTGELFF. DNA for the CDR3: TGTGCCAGCCGACCTCGAGGCCGTAACACCGGGGAGCTGTTTTTT.

The V call is TRBV4-1, the J call TRBJ1-1; D is perhaps TRBD1 (5 bases). Trimming took 0 bases from V and 3 from J, leaving 11 bases between them. This CDR3 has 15 amino acids. Germline values: CDR1 MGHRA, CDR2 YSYEKL. The CDR3 spells CASSQERGIYTEAFF. The CDR3 bases are TGCGCCAGCAGCCAAGAGCGGGGGATTTACACTGAAGCTTTCTTT.

This rearrangement joins TRBV7-9 to TRBJ2-7, with a possible D match to TRBD2 (5 bases). V was cut by 3 bases and J by 3 bases, with 9 bases left in between. This CDR3 is built from 13 residues. Germline CDR1 and CDR2: SEHNR and FQNEAQ (reference sequence). The CDR3 DNA reads TGTGCCAGCAGCTTTGCCGGGGACTACGAGCAGTACTTC. Protein sequence: CASSFAGDYEQYF.

The chain couples TRBV6-5 to TRBJ2-7; 7 positions agree with TRBD1. Germline V CDR1 and CDR2: MNHEY, SVGAGI. The trim removed 2 bases at V and 1 base at J, leaving 8 bases unmatched. This CDR3 has 16 residues. CDR3 nucleotides: TGTGCCAGCAGTTACACCTTCGGGGACAGTTCCTACGAGCAGTACTTC. It is translated as CASSYTFGDSSYEQYF.

J is TRBJ2-1 and V is TRBV19, with 11 bases that match TRBD2. The V segment lost 3 bases and the J segment 4 bases; nucleotides outside the gene matches: 2. The CDR3 extends over 15 amino acids. Germline V gene data show CDR1 as LNHDA and CDR2 as SQIVND (reference sequence). This chain's CDR3 is CASSMTSGAYNEQFF. The CDR3, as DNA: TGTGCCAGTAGTATGACTAGCGGGGCTTACAATGAGCAGTTCTTC.

The J gene is TRBJ2-7, the V gene TRBV27, with TRBD1 matching 9 bases. This CDR3 region has 12 residues. CDR1 is MNHEY, CDR2 SMNVEV, per germline (reference sequence). The V and J ends lost 6 bases and 7 bases, in that order; junction bases with no gene match: 4. The CDR3 DNA is TGTGCCAGCAGAACAGGGGGCCGGGAGCAGTACTTC. The encoded protein is CASRTGGREQYF.

This clone was detected a few times. The V gene is TRBV7-9, the J gene TRBJ1-5, with TRBD1 matching 7 bases. Germline CDR1 is SEHNR and CDR2 is FQNEAQ (reference sequence). The CDR3 covers 13 residues. V dropped 5 bases and J dropped 2; count of bases not matched to a gene: 0. This chain's CDR3 is CASSDRGNQPQHF. CDR3 in DNA: TGTGCCAGCAGCGACAGGGGCAATCAGCCCCAGCATTTT.

This chain connects TRBV9 to TRBJ1-5; tentative D call: TRBD1 (6 bases). Germline V gene data show CDR1 as SGDLS and CDR2 as YYNGEE. The CDR3 has 15 amino acids. Trimming pared 3 bases from V and 5 bases from J, leaving 15 bases between. The CDR3 coding sequence is TGTGCCAGCAGCGGATCGGGGGGGGCTGATCAGCCCCAGCATTTT. Translating gives CASSGSGGADQPQHF.

The chain couples TRBV4-2 to TRBJ2-7, with 7 bases matching TRBD2. Germline CDR1 and CDR2: LGHNA and YNFKEQ. Losses at the gene ends were 1 base for V and 3 bases for J; bases not matched to a gene: 6. The CDR3 has 15 residues. The CDR3 DNA is TGTGCCAGCAGCCAAGTTGAAGCGGGAAGCTACGAGCAGTACTTC. Its translation: CASSQVEAGSYEQYF.

The chain uses TRBV9 and TRBJ2-7; D gene uncertain. The V gene lost 3 bases and the J gene lost 2 bases, with 9 bases spanning the gap. The CDR3 spans 13 residues. Per the germline V gene, CDR1 is SGDLS and CDR2 is YYNGEE. The CDR3 DNA reads TGTGCCAGCAGCGCCGGTCCGACCTACGAGCAGTACTTC. Its protein is CASSAGPTYEQYF.

This clone was picked up a small number of times. The chain employs TRBV5-1 and TRBJ1-2, with D unresolved. V lost 6 bases to trimming and J lost 1 base, with 13 bases between them. Germline CDR1 and CDR2: SGHRS and YFSETQ. The CDR3 is made up of 14 amino acids. The CDR3 DNA reads TGCGCCAGCATGCAGGACGGGGATAACTATGGCTACACCTTC. Protein product: CASMQDGDNYGYTF.

The table lists this clone with a count of one. The chain couples TRBV24-1 to TRBJ2-3, with 12 bases aligning to TRBD1. This CDR3 has 16 residues. CDR1 is KGHDR and CDR2 is SFDVKD in the germline V gene. The V and J ends lost 4 bases and 5 bases, in that order; junction bases with no gene match: 6. CDR3 in amino acids: CATSEPGQGAQDTQYF. The CDR3 nucleotides read TGTGCCACCAGTGAACCGGGACAGGGGGCTCAAGATACGCAGTATTTT.

This CDR3 is CATSTGPEETQYF. Here the CDR3 DNA reads TGTGCCACTTCGACAGGGCCGGAAGAGACCCAGTACTTC. The V and J genes are TRBV10-3 and TRBJ2-5, with 7 bases matching TRBD1. The CDR3 runs 13 residues. Germline V gene lookup returns CDR1 ENHRY and CDR2 SYGVKD. Trimming at V came to 10 bases and at J to 3 bases, leaving 8 bases not matched to a gene.

The rearrangement uses TRBV5-1 and TRBJ1-1; D call uncertain. Germline CDR1 is SGHRS and CDR2 is YFSETQ. V gave up 0 bases and J gave up 7 bases, with 16 bases separating them. This CDR3 is built from 15 residues. CDR3 sequence reads: CASSLDTGVIFEAFF. CDR3 bases: TGCGCCAGCAGCTTGGATACGGGAGTAATATTTGAAGCTTTCTTT.

The chain combines TRBV12-5 with TRBJ2-5; TRBD1 matches 9 bases. V shed 7 bases, J shed 4 bases, and the junction held 10 bases outside the gene matches. Germline V gene data show CDR1 as LGHNT and CDR2 as FRNRAP. CDR3 length equals 15 residues. This chain's CDR3 is CASVPDRGTRETQYF. The CDR3 DNA follows: TGTGCTAGTGTCCCGGACAGGGGCACACGAGAGACCCAGTACTTC.

The chain is built from TRBV10-1 and TRBJ2-1, with 12 bases identical to TRBD2. Germline V gene lookup returns CDR1 WNHNN and CDR2 SYGVQD (reference sequence). Trimming at V came to 8 bases and at J to 6 bases, leaving 8 bases not matched to a gene. The CDR3 spans 15 residues. CDR3: CASDSGTSGPNEQFF. The CDR3 DNA reads as TGCGCCAGCGACTCCGGGACTAGCGGGCCCAATGAGCAGTTCTTC.

This clone appeared a single time. This chain links TRBV30 with TRBJ1-3; TRBD1 is a possible D gene (6 bases). V was cut by 3 bases and J by 2 bases, with 14 bases left in between. CDR3 length: 15 amino acids. Germline CDR1 is GTSNPN and CDR2 is SVGIG (reference sequence). This chain's CDR3 is CAWRGDTLAGNTIYF. DNA of the CDR3: TGTGCCTGGAGGGGGGACACCTTAGCTGGAAACACCATATATTTT.